This entry lists 30 T cell receptor beta chains sequenced from one sample in a study of cytomegalovirus exposure and HLA in healthy donors. The PCR employed 60 Vbeta primers together with 13 Jbeta primers. Generated by immunoSEQ multiplex PCR, the TCRdb table keeps only in-frame clones and is missing some. The repertoire has approximately 120,000 clones, 76% of them found once; the top ten carry around 7.7%. The specimen was PBMCs. These receptor sequences come from a woman in her forties or fifties in good health and CMV-seropositive.

This sequence joins TRBV7-9 and TRBJ1-3; unclear D gene. Germline lookup yields CDR1 SEHNR and CDR2 FQNEAQ (reference sequence). Trimming took off 1 base at V and 0 bases at J, with 13 bases between the two ends. The CDR3 totals 17 residues. As DNA, the CDR3 is TGTGCCAGCAGCTTAGTTTCGGGAGGGAGCTCTGGAAACACCATATATTTT. It encodes CASSLVSGGSSGNTIYF.

The chain couples TRBV19 to TRBJ2-5, with TRBD1 matching over 8 bases. Trimming removed 5 bases from V and 4 bases from J; junction bases left unmatched: 6. The CDR3 loop spans 14 amino acids. CDR1 is LNHDA, CDR2 SQIVND, per germline (reference sequence). CDR3 residues: CASSPSDRVETQYF. The CDR3 DNA follows: TGTGCCAGTAGTCCCTCGGACAGGGTAGAGACCCAGTACTTC.

The chain carries TRBV5-4 and TRBJ2-3; no clear D. Germline CDR1 is SGHNT and CDR2 is YYREEE (reference sequence). The CDR3 is made up of 15 amino acids. V lost 1 base to trimming and J lost 0 bases, with 9 bases between them. CDR3 sequence reads: CASSLMAASTDTQYF. CDR3 nucleotide sequence: TGTGCCAGCAGCTTGATGGCCGCCAGCACAGATACGCAGTATTTT.

This clone has just a few counts. The genes are TRBV15 and TRBJ2-5, with 9 bases aligning to TRBD2. The CDR3 runs 16 residues. With V trimmed by 3 bases and J by 1 base, 6 bases remained unmatched. Germline V gene sequence: CDR1 LNHNV, CDR2 YYDKDF (reference sequence). CDR3 in amino acids: CATSSHSGSSQETQYF. CDR3 DNA: TGTGCCACCAGCAGCCATAGCGGGAGCAGCCAAGAGACCCAGTACTTC.

This CDR3 is CASSSAGGDLTGELFF. In DNA form, the CDR3 reads TGTGCCAGCAGCTCGGCGGGGGGGGACCTCACCGGGGAGCTGTTTTTT. The chain is built from TRBV5-6 and TRBJ2-2; 9 bases line up with TRBD2. This CDR3 has 16 residues. From germline, CDR1 is SGHDT and CDR2 YYEEEE. Trimming cost V 3 bases and J 4 bases; bases outside gene matches: 7.

This clone was detected only a few times. This rearrangement joins TRBV15 to TRBJ1-5, with 7 bases lining up with TRBD1. CDR1 is LNHNV, CDR2 YYDKDF, per germline (reference sequence). V was clipped by 5 bases and J by 0 bases; unmatched bases: 13. The CDR3 runs to 18 residues. This chain's CDR3 is CATSGYFWDSFSNQPQHF. In nucleotides, the CDR3 is TGTGCCACCAGCGGATACTTTTGGGACAGCTTTAGCAATCAGCCCCAGCATTTT.

This chain links TRBV5-1 with TRBJ1-2; 10 bases fit TRBD1. J lost 8 bases, V lost 0 bases, and 4 bases had no gene match. The CDR3 contains 14 residues. CDR1 is SGHRS, CDR2 YFSETQ, per germline. CDR3 region: CASSLGGTGDGYTF. Written as DNA, the CDR3 is TGCGCCAGCAGCTTGGGGGGGACAGGGGACGGCTACACCTTC.

Details on this clone: Relative to the germline gene, one junction end is altered; a read error may explain this. V and J are TRBV5-1 and TRBJ2-6; 7 nucleotides line up with TRBD1. Germline V lookup: CDR1 SGHRS, CDR2 YFSETQ. This CDR3 is 15 amino acids long. Written as DNA, the CDR3 is TGCGCCAGCAGCCCGGGACAGTCTGGGGCCAACGGCCTGACTTTC. This codes for CASSPGQSGANGLTF.

The chain combines TRBV14 with TRBJ1-2, with 8 positions matching TRBD1. This CDR3 has 15 amino acids. Germline CDR1 reads SGHDN; CDR2 reads FVKESK. V lost 2 bases and J lost 3; bases outside the gene matches: 5. CDR3 region: CASSQLTGGDYGYTF. The CDR3 DNA is TGTGCCAGCAGCCAATTAACAGGGGGAGACTATGGCTACACCTTC.

J is TRBJ2-3 and V is TRBV2; TRBD2 agrees at 7 bases. CDR1 and CDR2 from the germline V gene are SNHLY and FYNNEI. The V and J ends lost 8 bases and 7 bases, in that order; junction bases with no gene match: 12. The CDR3 has 14 residues. The CDR3 region is CASDGGEGTNTQYF. DNA of the CDR3: TGTGCCAGCGATGGAGGGGAGGGTACGAATACGCAGTATTTT.

V is TRBV2 and J is TRBJ2-5; TRBD2 aligns across 14 bases. Trimming at V came to 1 base and at J to 2 bases, leaving 0 bases not matched to a gene. Germline values: CDR1 SNHLY, CDR2 FYNNEI. This CDR3 is built from 16 residues. This CDR3 is CASSEGLAGGQETQYF. CDR3 nucleotide sequence: TGTGCCAGCAGTGAAGGACTAGCGGGAGGGCAAGAGACCCAGTACTTC.

Comment on this clone: One junction end does not reproduce the germline sequence, and a read error may be involved. The J gene is TRBJ2-7, the V gene TRBV7-9, with 7 bases fitting TRBD1. The CDR3 totals 16 residues. Germline loops: CDR1 SEHNR, CDR2 FQNEAQ (reference sequence). The CDR3 sequence: CSSSSTSSDRFHEQYF. The CDR3 nucleotides read TGTTCCAGCAGCTCGACCTCGTCGGACAGGTTCCACGAGCAGTACTTC.

Notes on this clone: One junction end does not reproduce the germline sequence, and a read error may be involved. The rearrangement joins TRBV19 to TRBJ2-6; D perhaps matches TRBD2 (7 bases). CDR1 LNHDA and CDR2 SQIVND come from the germline V gene (reference sequence). The CDR3 contains 15 residues. CDR3 DNA sequence: TGTGCCAGTAGTATACGGGGGGCTGGGGCCAACGGCCTGACTTTC. Translation gives CASSIRGAGANGLTF.

This clone is a singleton in its sample. This chain joins TRBV5-1 and TRBJ2-1, with 9 bases matching TRBD1. V lost 0 bases to trimming and J lost 5 bases; unmatched junction nucleotides: 3. The CDR3 spans 15 residues. Germline CDR1 SGHRS, CDR2 YFSETQ. CDR3: CASSLEGQGDNEQFF. In nucleotides, the CDR3 is TGCGCCAGCAGCTTGGAGGGACAGGGAGACAATGAGCAGTTCTTC.

The gene calls are TRBV2 and TRBJ2-3; 8 nucleotides match TRBD2. The ends lost 1 base at V and 3 bases at J; junction bases unmatched: 6. Germline V gives CDR1 SNHLY, CDR2 FYNNEI. The CDR3 runs 16 residues. The CDR3, as DNA: TGTGCCAGCAGTGAAGGTGAAGCGGGAGTAACAGATACGCAGTATTTT. Protein: CASSEGEAGVTDTQYF.

This clone has just one count. The sample has other DNA sequences that encode this CDR3 too. The chain couples TRBV4-3 to TRBJ2-7, with D perhaps TRBD1 (6 bases). V was pared by 0 bases and J by 4 bases, with 16 bases between. Germline loops: CDR1 LGHNA, CDR2 YSLEER. The CDR3 has 16 residues. The DNA for the CDR3 is TGCGCCAGCAGCCAAGATCTAAATGGGGGCTGGTACGAGCAGTACTTC. It translates to CASSQDLNGGWYEQYF.

The J gene is TRBJ2-7, the V gene TRBV5-1, with D possibly TRBD1 on 6 matching bases. The CDR3 sequence is 13 residues long. Germline V gene lookup returns CDR1 SGHRS and CDR2 YFSETQ. V lost 4 bases and J lost 1, with 9 bases in between. The DNA for the CDR3 is TGCGCCAGCAGCAAGGGACAATCCTACGAGCAGTACTTC. Amino acid sequence: CASSKGQSYEQYF.

The J gene is TRBJ1-3, the V gene TRBV6-6; TRBD1 is a possible D gene (5 bases). CDR1 and CDR2 (germline): MNHNY, SVGAGI (reference sequence). This CDR3 spans 15 amino acids. Trimming took 0 bases from V and 8 from J, leaving 14 bases between them. The CDR3 DNA reads TGTGCCAGCAGTTACTCGGAGGGGCGAGCAGACACCATATATTTT. Translating gives CASSYSEGRADTIYF.

The V and J genes are TRBV2 and TRBJ2-2; 11 bases are a match to TRBD1. This CDR3 has 16 amino acids. The trim removed 11 bases at V and 4 bases at J, leaving 12 bases unmatched. CDR1 is SNHLY and CDR2 is FYNNEI in the germline V gene. The CDR3: CAGGQGATIGTGELFF. CDR3 DNA: TGTGCCGGCGGACAGGGGGCGACTATAGGCACCGGGGAGCTGTTTTTT.

The chain carries TRBV9 and TRBJ2-5; D not resolved. The CDR3 is 14 residues long. Germline lookup yields CDR1 SGDLS and CDR2 YYNGEE. Trimming took off 0 bases at V and 5 bases at J, with 11 bases between the two ends. The CDR3 protein is CASSVGASPETQYF. CDR3 nucleotide sequence: TGTGCCAGCAGCGTAGGGGCATCCCCGGAGACCCAGTACTTC.

The V and J genes are TRBV19 and TRBJ1-1; TRBD1 matches at 7 bases. Trimming took 4 bases from V and 0 from J; bases not matched to a gene: 14. The CDR3 consists of 18 residues. Germline V lookup: CDR1 LNHDA, CDR2 SQIVND (reference sequence). The CDR3 DNA is TGTGCCAGTAGTACCCTCTACCTCGACAGGGCAGTGAACACTGAAGCTTTCTTT. It is translated as CASSTLYLDRAVNTEAFF. Supplemented by reference TRBV19 and TRBJ1-1, the full variable domain reads DGGITQSPKYLFRKEGQNVTLSCEQNLNHDAMYWYRQDPGQGLRLIYYSQIVNDFQKGDIAEGYSVSREKKESFPLTVTSAQKNPTAFYLCASSTLYLDRAVNTEAFFGQGTRLTVV.

The rearrangement uses TRBV2 and TRBJ2-5; tentatively, D is TRBD2 (6 bases). The J call is doubtful: the DNA matches TRBJ2-7 better. The CDR3 is 14 amino acids. Per germline, CDR1 SNHLY and CDR2 FYNNEI. The CDR3 reads CASKIPGVTYEQYF. In DNA, the CDR3 is TGTGCCAGCAAGATACCGGGAGTTACCTACGAGCAGTACTTC.

This chain connects TRBV6-5 to TRBJ1-4; D not certain. With 7 bases removed from V and 0 bases from J, the gap between germline ends came to 6 bases. The CDR3 contains 13 residues. Germline CDR1 reads MNHEY; CDR2 reads SVGAGI. The CDR3 bases are TGTGCCAGCAAGCGAGCAACTAATGAAAAACTGTTTTTT. This translates into CASKRATNEKLFF.

V usage is TRBV6-5 and J usage is TRBJ1-5; D may be TRBD1 (6 bases). CDR1 and CDR2 from the germline V gene are MNHEY and SVGAGI. V was pared by 4 bases and J by 4 bases, with 11 bases between. The CDR3 contains 14 residues. For the CDR3, the DNA is TGTGCCAGCAGTTCGGGGGGCGGGAATCAGCCCCAGCATTTT. Encoded protein: CASSSGGGNQPQHF.

Regarding this clone: One junction end does not reproduce the germline sequence, and a read error may be involved. The identical CDR3 is also encoded by other nucleotide sequences in the sample. This chain links TRBV7-2 with TRBJ1-5; TRBD1 aligns across 7 bases. CDR3 length equals 17 residues. CDR1 and CDR2 (germline): SGHTA, FQGNSA. CDR3 nucleotides: TGTGCCAGCAGTTTAGTAACCGGGACAGCTAGCAATCAGCCCCAGCATTTT. Translation: CASSLVTGTASNQPQHF.

This chain links TRBV7-3 with TRBJ1-1, with D possibly being TRBD1 (6 bases). CDR3 length equals 14 residues. Germline V lookup: CDR1 SGHTA, CDR2 FQGTGA. Trimming pared 1 base from V and 4 bases from J, leaving 10 bases between. The DNA of the CDR3 is TGTGCCAGCAGCTTAATGGGCAGGGGCACTGAAGCTTTCTTT. Translated, it gives CASSLMGRGTEAFF.

The V gene is TRBV27, the J gene TRBJ2-1, with D possibly matching TRBD2 (5 bases). The CDR3 is made up of 12 amino acids. The V end lost 2 bases, the J end lost 10 bases, and 9 bases lay between the germline ends. Germline values: CDR1 MNHEY, CDR2 SMNVEV (reference sequence). CDR3 protein: CASSLGGGEQFF. CDR3 nucleotides: TGTGCCAGCAGTTTAGGAGGTGGCGAGCAGTTCTTC.

This rearrangement joins TRBV9 to TRBJ2-1; possible D gene TRBD2, 6 bases. Looked up from germline, CDR1 is SGDLS and CDR2 is YYNGEE. The V gene lost 4 bases and the J gene lost 2 bases, with 16 bases spanning the gap. CDR3 length equals 16 residues. DNA of the CDR3: TGTGCCAGCAGCATCACGGGTAGCGGCGCCTACAATGAGCAGTTCTTC. This gives the protein CASSITGSGAYNEQFF.

This sequence joins TRBV5-1 and TRBJ2-7; a weak D match, TRBD2 (5 bases). V lost 6 bases and J lost 0, with 10 bases in between. The CDR3 totals 13 residues. The V gene's germline CDR1 is SGHRS and CDR2 YFSETQ. CDR3 DNA sequence: TGCGCCAGCACCCTCGAGGGCTCCTACGAGCAGTACTTC. Amino acid sequence: CASTLEGSYEQYF.

V is TRBV4-3 and J is TRBJ1-5, with 8 bases identical to TRBD1. Germline values: CDR1 LGHNA, CDR2 YSLEER. The V and J ends lost 1 base and 6 bases, in that order; junction bases with no gene match: 5. This CDR3 region has 15 residues. In nucleotides, the CDR3 is TGCGCCAGCAGCCAAGGGACAGGGCTAGGTCAGCCCCAGCATTTT. This encodes CASSQGTGLGQPQHF.